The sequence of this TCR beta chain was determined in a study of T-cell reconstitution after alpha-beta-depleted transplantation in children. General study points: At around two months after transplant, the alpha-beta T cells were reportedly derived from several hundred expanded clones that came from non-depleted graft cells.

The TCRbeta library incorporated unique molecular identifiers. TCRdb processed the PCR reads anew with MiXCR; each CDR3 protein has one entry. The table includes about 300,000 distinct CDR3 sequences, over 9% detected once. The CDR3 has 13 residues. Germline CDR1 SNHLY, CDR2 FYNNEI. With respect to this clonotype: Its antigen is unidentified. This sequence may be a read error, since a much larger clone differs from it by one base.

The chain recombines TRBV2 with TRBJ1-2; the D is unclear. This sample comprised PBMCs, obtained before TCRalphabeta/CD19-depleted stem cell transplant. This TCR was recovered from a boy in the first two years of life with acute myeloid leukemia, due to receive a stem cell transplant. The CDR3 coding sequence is TGTACCAGCAGTTTGGGGTGGCACTATGGCTACACCTTC. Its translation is CTSSLGWHYGYTF.